This TCR beta chain was recorded in a study of blood T cell repertoires in COVID-19. The overall study: COVID-19 samples, acute and convalescent, were from the United States, Italy and Spain. Sources were T cells, B-cell-depleted T cells, or PBMCs; the material itself was cDNA or gDNA.

In the original workflow: It was from reference gene primer amplification that nucleated cell counts were estimated. The method was immunoSEQ multiplex PCR; TCRdb's version includes in-frame clones alone and lacks a portion of them. Clone size and V and J calls were adopted from that table, with D and trimming inferred from the DNA. The sample has fewer than 300,000 clones, 83% seen once. Looked up from germline, CDR1 is ENHRY and CDR2 is SYGVKD. The V and J ends lost 8 bases and 7 bases respectively, with 24 bases between them. CDR3 size: 16 residues. The chain employs TRBV10-3 and TRBJ2-1; a weak D match, TRBD2 (6 bases). Sequenced sample: peripheral blood. The TCR comes from a woman between 70 and 85 years old with active or convalescent COVID-19. In nucleotides, the CDR3 is TGTGCCATCGGGTCGGGGCTAGGAGGACGGGAGAATGAGCAGTTCTTC. Amino acid sequence: CAIGSGLGGRENEQFF.